Included here is one T cell receptor (beta chain) sequence, with context. Trimming cost V 2 bases and J 7 bases, with 12 bases left between them. From germline, CDR1 is MGHRA and CDR2 YSYEKL. This CDR3 spans 13 amino acids. This entry comes from a study of T cells after yellow fever vaccination. In the study overall: SMART-Seq v4 Ultra Low Input served to prepare low-cell-number fractions.

UMIs and a universal primer site were added when TCR cDNA was made by 5'RACE template switching. TCRdb reprocessed the 5' RACE reads via MiXCR and lists one record per CDR3 protein. The data contain approximately 85,000 distinct CDR3 sequences, roughly 15% of them singletons. General study results and limits: Post-booster reappearance was seen for most primary-vaccination clones (about 96% CD4, around 89% CD8).

The V call is TRBV4-1, the J call TRBJ2-7, with no clear D. This TCR was recovered from a man between 18 and 35 years old who received the YFV17D yellow fever vaccine. The sample here was CD8+ T cells not binding an NS4B(214-222) dextramer, sorted from PBMCs, taken about 21 days after the first yellow fever vaccination. CDR3 nucleotide sequence: TGCGCCAGCAGCCAATTCTCGCAGTGGGAGCAGTACTTC. This gives the protein CASSQFSQWEQYF.